This passage covers 19 T cell receptor beta chains from one sample sequenced in a study of T cells after yellow fever vaccination. TCRdb re-called the 5' RACE reads with MiXCR, one entry per CDR3 protein. The sample shows more than 95,000 distinct CDR3 sequences, around 7.7% of them seen only once. Sequences were derived from CD4+ T cells sorted from PBMCs, sampled 10 to 11 days after the first yellow fever vaccination. The receptors originated from a man in his late teens or twenties who received the YFV17D yellow fever vaccine.

The table lists this clonotype with many counts. The chain employs TRBV11-2 and TRBJ2-3, with TRBD1 matching over 7 bases. The V gene's germline CDR1 is SGHAT and CDR2 FQNNGV. J gave up 2 bases and V 5 bases, and 10 bases lay outside the gene matches. CDR3 length: 16 amino acids. The CDR3 nucleotides read TGTGCCAGCAGCCCAGGGGGACGTAGCACCACAGATACGCAGTATTTT. The encoded protein is CASSPGGRSTTDTQYF.

This clonotype was observed many times. The chain employs TRBV5-1 and TRBJ2-2, with D unclear. Germline V gene sequence: CDR1 SGHRS, CDR2 YFSETQ. V was pared by 0 bases and J by 2 bases, with 11 bases between. The length of the CDR3 is 16 residues. The CDR3 loop reads CASSLGRIPNTGELFF. The CDR3 coding sequence is TGCGCCAGCAGCTTGGGCAGGATTCCTAACACCGGGGAGCTGTTTTTT. The full variable domain, its missing parts supplied by reference TRBV5-1 and TRBJ2-2, is KAGVTQTPRYLIKTRGQQVTLSCSPISGHRSVSWYQQTPGQGLQFLFEYFSETQRNKGNFPGRFSGRQFSNSRSEMNVSTLELGDSALYLCASSLGRIPNTGELFFGEGSRLTVL.

Ten or more counts support this clonotype. This sequence joins TRBV5-6 and TRBJ2-5, with TRBD1 identical over 7 bases. The CDR3 is made up of 13 amino acids. V gave up 6 bases and J gave up 7 bases; unmatched junction bases: 9. CDR1 and CDR2 (germline): SGHDT, YYEEEE. In nucleotides, the CDR3 is TGTGCCAGCACCACCCAACAGGGGCCGACCCAGTACTTC. Protein sequence: CASTTQQGPTQYF.

In its sample, this clonotype was seen many times. The genes are TRBV7-2 and TRBJ1-3; D is undetermined. Per germline, CDR1 SGHTA and CDR2 FQGNSA. The V gene lost 4 bases and the J gene lost 0 bases, with 10 bases spanning the gap. The CDR3 covers 15 residues. In DNA, the CDR3 is TGTGCCAGCAGCTCGGACGGATTCTCTGGAAACACCATATATTTT. Protein: CASSSDGFSGNTIYF.

This clonotype was observed many times. The rearrangement joins TRBV7-2 to TRBJ2-7, with D hard to call. Looked up from germline, CDR1 is SGHTA and CDR2 is FQGNSA. The CDR3 has 14 amino acids. V was pared by 2 bases and J by 7 bases, with 15 bases between. The CDR3 DNA follows: TGTGCCAGCAGCTTAACACGGTGGGGAAAGGAGCAGTACTTC. Its protein is CASSLTRWGKEQYF. The whole variable domain, remainder taken from reference TRBV7-2 and TRBJ2-7, is GAGVSQSPSNKVTEKGKDVELRCDPISGHTALYWYRQSLGQGLEFLIYFQGNSAPDKSGLPSDRFSAERTGGSVSTLTIQRTQQEDSAVYLCASSLTRWGKEQYFGPGTRLTVT.

This clonotype was detected many times. The rearrangement joins TRBV5-1 to TRBJ2-3; D is perhaps TRBD1 (5 bases). This CDR3 has 13 residues. The germline V gene has CDR1 SGHRS and CDR2 YFSETQ. Trimming removed 3 bases from V and 4 bases from J, with 9 bases in between. The CDR3 sequence: CASSSPGPDTQYF. The CDR3 bases are TGCGCCAGCAGCTCCCCAGGGCCAGATACGCAGTATTTT.

Ten or more counts support this clonotype. V and J are TRBV2 and TRBJ2-2; 8 nucleotides match TRBD2. The CDR3 extends over 13 amino acids. J lost 4 bases, V lost 8 bases, and 3 bases had no gene match. CDR1 and CDR2 from the germline V gene are SNHLY and FYNNEI. The CDR3 loop reads CASRTSPTGELFF. The CDR3 DNA reads TGTGCCAGCCGGACTAGCCCCACCGGGGAGCTGTTTTTT.

This clonotype was found many times. V gene TRBV11-2 combines with J gene TRBJ2-1, with D unclear. This CDR3 contains 13 residues. Germline CDR1 is SGHAT and CDR2 is FQNNGV. Trimming shortened V by 1 base and J by 9 bases, and 10 bases separated the two germline ends. In nucleotides, the CDR3 is TGTGCCAGCAGCTTAGGACTCGGCTCTGAGCAGTTCTTC. Its protein product is CASSLGLGSEQFF.

In its sample, this clonotype was seen many times. The rearrangement joins TRBV12-3 or TRBV12-4 to TRBJ1-2; no clear D gene. Trimming shortened V by 3 bases and J by 3 bases, and 5 bases separated the two germline ends. The CDR3 has 12 amino acids. The CDR3 loop is CASSLRDYGYTF. CDR3 coding DNA: TGTGCCAGCAGTTTGAGGGACTATGGCTACACCTTC.

This clonotype came up many times. This chain links TRBV5-1 with TRBJ2-6; weak D call: TRBD2 (6 bases). The CDR3 covers 17 residues. The V gene's germline CDR1 is SGHRS and CDR2 YFSETQ. Between the trimmed V and J ends, which lost 5 bases and 0 bases, there was a span of 15 bases. The CDR3 here is CASRVSGLLSGANVLTF. CDR3 nucleotide sequence: TGCGCCAGCAGGGTATCGGGACTTCTCTCTGGGGCCAACGTCCTGACTTTC.

Of note for this clonotype: A much larger clone differs from this one at a single base, so this may be a read error. This sequence joins TRBV20-1 and TRBJ1-4, with D hard to call. Germline V gene data show CDR1 as DFQATT and CDR2 as SNEGSKA (reference sequence). This CDR3 spans 10 amino acids. Written as DNA, the CDR3 is TGCAGCGCATTTAATGAAAAACTGTCTTTT. Translation: CSAFNEKLSF.

This clonotype was seen many times. The CDR3 spells CASSLDETQYF. The CDR3 region has the DNA TGTGCCAGCAGTTTGGACGAGACCCAGTACTTC. The J gene is TRBJ2-5, the V gene TRBV12-3 or TRBV12-4; D gene unclear. V lost 3 bases to trimming and J lost 5 bases, with 4 bases between them. The CDR3 has 11 residues.

This clonotype was seen more than once but under ten times. The rearrangement joins TRBV3-1 to TRBJ2-4; D may correspond to TRBD1 or TRBD2 (5 bases each). The CDR3 is 14 amino acids. Germline V gene sequence: CDR1 LGHDT, CDR2 YNNKEL (reference sequence). Trimming cost V 2 bases and J 7 bases, with 12 bases left between them. The CDR3 reads CASSQLGVENIQYF. The CDR3 DNA is TGTGCCAGCAGCCAATTGGGGGTAGAGAACATTCAGTACTTC.

This clonotype came up many times. The chain joins TRBV4-1 to TRBJ2-5; TRBD2 aligns across 8 bases. The CDR3 extends over 15 amino acids. Losses at the gene ends were 1 base for V and 1 base for J; bases not matched to a gene: 2. Germline loops: CDR1 MGHRA, CDR2 YSYEKL. CDR3 coding DNA: TGCGCCAGCAGCCAAGGAGGACTAGCCCAAGAGACCCAGTACTTC. Translation: CASSQGGLAQETQYF.

This chain uses TRBV7-3 with TRBJ2-5, with D unresolved. CDR1 SGHTA and CDR2 FQGTGA come from the germline V gene. This CDR3 is 13 amino acids long. Trimming cost V 5 bases and J 2 bases, with 9 bases left between them. Written as DNA, the CDR3 is TGTGCCAGCAGCCCTAAACCTCAAGAGACCCAGTACTTC. It is translated as CASSPKPQETQYF.

This clonotype was picked up many times. V is TRBV20-1 and J is TRBJ1-1; D not resolved. Germline CDR1 DFQATT, CDR2 SNEGSKA (reference sequence). The CDR3 loop spans 13 amino acids. Trimming left V 5 bases short and J 4 bases short, with 14 bases between. CDR3 region: CSAGRAPGTEAFF. The CDR3 DNA reads TGCAGTGCTGGTAGGGCCCCTGGCACTGAAGCTTTCTTT.

This clonotype was observed many times. The rearrangement links TRBV7-9 to TRBJ2-7; D call uncertain. Germline values: CDR1 SEHNR, CDR2 FQNEAQ (reference sequence). CDR3 size: 14 residues. The V gene lost 5 bases and the J gene lost 6 bases, with 17 bases spanning the gap. The DNA for the CDR3 is TGTGCCAGCAGCCCCCAACTCCTGACACCCGAGCAGTACTTC. This sequence encodes CASSPQLLTPEQYF.

In this sample, this clonotype turned up a few times. The gene calls are TRBV5-4 and TRBJ2-7; possibly TRBD1 for D (6 bases). The CDR3 is made up of 15 amino acids. V was shortened by 4 bases and J by 2 bases, with 16 bases between the two germline ends. Germline V CDR1 and CDR2: SGHNT, YYREEE (reference sequence). The DNA of the CDR3 is TGTGCCAGCAGCCCCTTTAAGGACAGAGCCTACGAGCAGTACGTC. Encoded protein: CASSPFKDRAYEQYV.

The chain has TRBV20-1 and TRBJ2-2, with D possibly TRBD2 on 5 matching bases. This CDR3 is built from 14 residues. Trimming left V 0 bases short and J 7 bases short, with 12 bases between. Germline V gives CDR1 DFQATT, CDR2 SNEGSKA (reference sequence). The CDR3 DNA reads as TGCAGTGCTAGAGAAGGAAGCCGGGGCGGGGAGCTGTTTTTT. The encoded protein is CSAREGSRGGELFF.